The next 11 T cell receptor beta chains were all read from a single sample in a study of response to subunit inactivated influenza vaccine. TCRdb re-analysed the RT-PCR reads in MiXCR, keeping a single row per CDR3 protein. The sample gives hundreds of thousands of distinct CDR3 sequences, 11% of which show up once; 11% is in the top ten. The data were also submitted as part of a second study, on T cells expressing NK-cell markers. That paper adds: In generating TCR beta cDNA, 5'RACE template switching with UMIs was used.

The specimen comprised PBMCs from blood, sampled on the day of vaccination. Source of these receptors: a man between 50 and 59 years old who received an inactivated influenza vaccine.

Ten or more counts support this clonotype. CDR3 sequence: CASSLVYTDTQYF. CDR3 DNA sequence: TGTGCCAGCAGCTTAGTTTACACAGATACGCAGTATTTT. The V gene is TRBV7-2, the J gene TRBJ2-3, with D uncertain. The CDR3 is made up of 13 amino acids. The germline V gene encodes CDR1 SGHTA and CDR2 FQGNSA. Trimming removed 1 base from V and 2 bases from J, with 4 bases in between. Combining the CDR3 with reference TRBV7-2 and TRBJ2-3 gives the whole variable domain GAGVSQSPSNKVTEKGKDVELRCDPISGHTALYWYRQSLGQGLEFLIYFQGNSAPDKSGLPSDRFSAERTGGSVSTLTIQRTQQEDSAVYLCASSLVYTDTQYFGPGTRLTVL.

This clonotype was recorded many times. V usage is TRBV6-2 or TRBV6-3 and J usage is TRBJ1-1, with unresolved D. This CDR3 contains 14 residues. Looked up from germline, CDR1 is MNHEY and CDR2 is SVGEGT. V lost 7 bases and J 6 bases, leaving 18 bases between the germline ends. The CDR3 DNA follows: TGTGCCAGCACCCTGAATCGGGGAGTCTCTGAAGCTTTCTTT. This translates into CASTLNRGVSEAFF.

This sequence joins TRBV20-1 and TRBJ1-5; TRBD1 is a possible D gene (5 bases). The CDR3 consists of 14 residues. CDR1 DFQATT and CDR2 SNEGSKA come from the germline V gene (reference sequence). The V gene lost 4 bases and the J gene lost 3 bases, with 13 bases spanning the gap. The CDR3: CSAIEGRLNQPQHF. The CDR3, as DNA: TGCAGTGCTATCGAGGGGCGACTCAATCAGCCCCAGCATTTT.

The sample holds a few counts of this clonotype. The chain employs TRBV30 and TRBJ2-3; 7 bases are shared with TRBD1. The CDR3 runs to 12 residues. V was pared by 5 bases and J by 4 bases, with 3 bases of the junction left unmatched. Germline V CDR1 and CDR2: GTSNPN, SVGIG (reference sequence). CDR3 protein: CAWDTGADTQYF. CDR3 in DNA: TGTGCCTGGGATACAGGGGCAGATACGCAGTATTTT.

The chain employs TRBV2 and TRBJ1-4; D is unresolved. Germline-derived CDR1 and CDR2 are SNHLY and FYNNEI. V gave up 5 bases and J gave up 0 bases, with 10 bases separating them. CDR3 size: 15 residues. CDR3 DNA sequence: TGTGCCAGCAGTACGAACATAGCAACTAATGAAAAACTGTTTTTT. This gives the protein CASSTNIATNEKLFF. The full variable domain, with the rest looked up from reference TRBV2 and TRBJ1-4, is EPEVTQTPSHQVTQMGQEVILRCVPISNHLYFYWYRQILGQKVEFLVSFYNNEISEKSEIFDDQFSVERPDGSNFTLKIRSTKLEDSAMYFCASSTNIATNEKLFFGSGTQLSVL.

This clonotype came up a few times. The chain couples TRBV10-3 to TRBJ2-5; 9 bases align to TRBD1. Germline V CDR1 and CDR2: ENHRY, SYGVKD. Trimming cost V 4 bases and J 4 bases; bases outside gene matches: 7. The CDR3 totals 15 residues. In nucleotides, the CDR3 is TGTGCCATCAGTGGGACAGGGGAGGCTGGAGAGACCCAGTACTTC. Protein: CAISGTGEAGETQYF.

In its sample, this clonotype was seen many times. This chain links TRBV11-2 with TRBJ2-1, with a tentative D call TRBD1 (6 bases). Germline V gene lookup returns CDR1 SGHAT and CDR2 FQNNGV. The CDR3 spans 18 residues. The V gene lost 4 bases and the J gene lost 8 bases, with 27 bases spanning the gap. The CDR3, as DNA: TGTGCCAGCAGCTCTAGGTCCGTTCAGGGTGGGGGCGTCTATGAGCAGTTCTTC. This sequence encodes CASSSRSVQGGGVYEQFF.

This chain links TRBV19 with TRBJ2-1; TRBD2 matches at 10 bases. CDR1 is LNHDA, CDR2 SQIVND, per germline (reference sequence). V gave up 9 bases and J gave up 5 bases; unmatched junction bases: 4. CDR3 length equals 13 residues. The CDR3 is CASTSGVDNEQFF. Written as DNA, the CDR3 is TGTGCCAGCACTAGCGGGGTAGACAATGAGCAGTTCTTC.

This chain links TRBV3-1 with TRBJ2-7; possibly TRBD1 for D (5 bases). Trimming took 1 base from V and 7 from J, leaving 11 bases between them. The germline V gene encodes CDR1 LGHDT and CDR2 YNNKEL (reference sequence). CDR3 size: 13 residues. CDR3 region: CASSQGRAREQYF. In DNA, the CDR3 is TGTGCCAGCAGCCAAGGCAGGGCCCGGGAGCAGTACTTC.

This clonotype has a handful of counts. CDR3 residues: CASSPDPTNYNEQFF. In DNA form, the CDR3 reads TGTGCCAGCAGCCCAGACCCGACTAACTACAATGAGCAGTTCTTC. The chain links TRBV7-2 to TRBJ2-1, with D perhaps TRBD2 (5 bases). From germline, CDR1 is SGHTA and CDR2 FQGNSA. Trimming removed 5 bases from V and 3 bases from J, with 14 bases in between. The CDR3 runs to 15 residues.

This clonotype was observed a few times. V usage is TRBV4-1 and J usage is TRBJ2-5, with D tentatively TRBD2 (6 bases). The CDR3 spans 13 residues. Trimming pared 6 bases from V and 5 bases from J, leaving 13 bases between. Germline V gives CDR1 MGHRA, CDR2 YSYEKL. The CDR3 DNA reads as TGCGCCAGCAGAGGGGACTCCGCGGAGACCCAGTACTTC. Amino acids: CASRGDSAETQYF.